This T cell receptor (beta chain) was captured in a study of identical twins. From the 5' RACE reads, TCRdb called clonotypes with MiXCR, one entry per CDR3 protein. The repertoire holds some 570,000 distinct CDR3 sequences, around 20% seen once, with approximately 0.48% in the top ten. V was clipped by 3 bases and J by 2 bases, with 18 bases between them. The CDR3 is 17 residues long. CDR1 is SGHRS and CDR2 is YFSETQ in the germline V gene. The sample also formed part of further work on yellow fever vaccine responses in identical twins.

Sample: CD4+ T cells sorted from blood. This TCR was recovered from a woman between 18 and 29 years old in good health. The J gene is TRBJ1-3, the V gene TRBV5-1, with a possible D match to TRBD1 (5 bases). In DNA form, the CDR3 reads TGCGCCAGCAGCTCCTCTATAGGGGACCTCCCTGGAAACACCATATATTTT. It encodes CASSSSIGDLPGNTIYF.